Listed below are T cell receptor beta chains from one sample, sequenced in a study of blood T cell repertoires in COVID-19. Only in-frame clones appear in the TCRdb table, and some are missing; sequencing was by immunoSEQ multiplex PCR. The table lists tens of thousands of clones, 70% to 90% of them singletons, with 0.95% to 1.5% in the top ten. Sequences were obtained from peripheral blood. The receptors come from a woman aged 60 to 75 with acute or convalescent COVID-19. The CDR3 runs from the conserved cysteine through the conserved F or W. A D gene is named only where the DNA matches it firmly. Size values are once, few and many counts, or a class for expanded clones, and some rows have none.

CDR3: CASISHNTEAFF
DNA: TGTGCCAGCATCTCACACAACACTGAAGCTTTCTTT
V: TRBV12-3/TRBV12-4
J: TRBJ1-1
size: .
D: .

CDR3: CASSLGGGRAHNEQFF
DNA: TGTGCCAGCAGCTTAGGGGGCGGGAGGGCCCACAATGAGCAGTTCTTC
V: TRBV11-3
J: TRBJ2-1
size: .
D: TRBD2

CDR3: CASRGTSGSYNEQFF
DNA: TGTGCCAGCAGGGGGACTAGCGGGAGCTACAATGAGCAGTTCTTC
V: TRBV2
J: TRBJ2-1
size: .
D: TRBD2

CDR3: CASRAQESGNTIYF
DNA: TGTGCCAGCAGAGCCCAAGAATCCGGAAACACCATATATTTT
V: TRBV6-5
J: TRBJ1-3
size: once
D: .

CDR3: CASSYSLNEQFF
DNA: TGTGCCAGCAGTTACTCTTTAAATGAGCAGTTCTTC
V: TRBV6-6
J: TRBJ2-1
size: .
D: .

CDR3: CASSFGRNTEAFF
DNA: TGTGCCAGCAGTTTTGGCAGGAACACTGAAGCTTTCTTT
V: TRBV12-3/TRBV12-4
J: TRBJ1-1
size: .
D: .

CDR3: CASYPTGAVNSPLHF
DNA: TGTGCCAGTTACCCTACAGGGGCGGTGAATTCACCCCTCCACTTT
V: TRBV19
J: TRBJ1-6
size: .
D: TRBD1

CDR3: CRAGGAGTEAFF
DNA: TGTCGGGCAGGGGGCGCCGGCACTGAAGCTTTCTTT
V: TRBV6-5
J: TRBJ1-1
size: .
D: TRBD1

CDR3: CASSLADKGGYTF
DNA: TGTGCCAGCAGTTTGGCGGACAAGGGTGGCTACACCTTC
V: TRBV27
J: TRBJ1-2
size: .
D: .

CDR3: CASSSTGTNTEAFF
DNA: TGTGCCAGCTCCTCGACAGGGACGAACACTGAAGCTTTCTTT
V: TRBV18
J: TRBJ1-1
size: .
D: TRBD1

CDR3: CASRVAGKGTGELFF
DNA: TGTGCCAGCAGGGTTGCAGGGAAGGGGACCGGGGAGCTGTTTTTT
V: TRBV7-9
J: TRBJ2-2
size: .
D: .

CDR3: CASSVDRVNTGELFF
DNA: TGTGCCAGCAGCGTAGACAGGGTCAACACCGGGGAGCTGTTTTTT
V: TRBV7-8
J: TRBJ2-2
size: .
D: TRBD1

CDR3: CASSDGTGDGYTF
DNA: TGTGCCAGCAGTGACGGGACAGGGGATGGCTACACCTTC
V: TRBV6-4
J: TRBJ1-2
size: few
D: TRBD1

CDR3: CASSPRVPTGTTAYNEQFF
DNA: TGTGCCAGCTCACCAAGAGTCCCCACCGGGACTACAGCCTACAATGAGCAGTTCTTC
V: TRBV18
J: TRBJ2-1
size: .
D: TRBD2

CDR3: CASSPGGFRTEAFF
DNA: TGTGCCAGCAGTCCCGGGGGTTTTCGGACTGAAGCTTTCTTT
V: TRBV27
J: TRBJ1-1
size: .
D: .

CDR3: CASSPKRPGKAFF
DNA: TGTGCCAGCTCACCGAAACGGCCGGGGAAAGCTTTCTTT
V: TRBV18
J: TRBJ1-1
size: .
D: .

CDR3: CAYAPEGAYGYTF
DNA: TGTGCCTATGCTCCTGAGGGGGCCTATGGCTACACCTTC
V: TRBV30
J: TRBJ1-2
size: .
D: TRBD1

CDR3: CASSRGQGSNQPQHF
DNA: TGTGCCAGCAGCAGAGGACAGGGTAGCAATCAGCCCCAGCATTTT
V: TRBV7-6
J: TRBJ1-5
size: .
D: TRBD1

CDR3: CASSSLPGQTNEKLFF
DNA: TGTGCCAGCAGTTCCCTGCCGGGACAGACTAATGAAAAACTGTTTTTT
V: TRBV28
J: TRBJ1-4
size: .
D: TRBD1

CDR3: CASSREREYPGELFF
DNA: TGCGCCAGCAGCCGGGAGCGGGAGTACCCCGGGGAGCTGTTTTTT
V: TRBV4-3
J: TRBJ2-2
size: few
D: TRBD2

CDR3: CASSLQGGPLHF
DNA: TGTGCCAGCAGCTTGCAAGGGGGACCCCTCCACTTT
V: TRBV5-4
J: TRBJ1-6
size: few
D: .

CDR3: CASSYSIWGGGYTF
DNA: TGTGCCAGCAGTTACTCGATCTGGGGAGGCGGCTACACCTTC
V: TRBV6-2/TRBV6-3
J: TRBJ1-2
size: .
D: .

CDR3: CASSRTVAYGYTF
DNA: TGTGCCAGCAGCAGGACAGTTGCCTATGGCTACACCTTC
V: TRBV6-5
J: TRBJ1-2
size: .
D: .

CDR3: CAISERRDYTF
DNA: TGTGCCATCAGTGAGAGAAGAGACTACACCTTC
V: TRBV10-3
J: TRBJ1-2
size: few
D: .

CDR3: CASGLVGTGTARIEPQHF
DNA: TGTGCCAGCGGCTTGGTTGGGACTGGGACAGCCCGTATTGAGCCCCAGCATTTT
V: TRBV28
J: TRBJ1-5
size: .
D: TRBD1

CDR3: CASSMGPYGYTF
DNA: TGTGCCAGTAGTATGGGGCCCTATGGCTACACCTTC
V: TRBV19
J: TRBJ1-2
size: .
D: .

CDR3: CASSYRDRGYNEQFF
DNA: TGTGCCAGCAGTTACCGGGACAGGGGCTACAATGAGCAGTTCTTC
V: TRBV6-2/TRBV6-3
J: TRBJ2-1
size: .
D: TRBD1

CDR3: CAWSVSPYGYTF
DNA: TGTGCCTGGAGTGTTTCCCCTTATGGCTACACCTTC
V: TRBV30
J: TRBJ1-2
size: .
D: .

CDR3: CASSPQQGANYGYTF
DNA: TGTGCCAGCTCACCACAACAGGGAGCTAACTATGGCTACACCTTC
V: TRBV18
J: TRBJ1-2
size: .
D: .

CDR3: CASGQGPPTRTADTQYF
DNA: TGTGCCAGCGGGCAAGGTCCCCCCACTCGGACTGCAGATACGCAGTATTTT
V: TRBV9
J: TRBJ2-3
size: few
D: .

CDR3: CASSPTGIANTEAFF
DNA: TGTGCCAGCAGCCCGACAGGGATCGCGAACACTGAAGCTTTCTTT
V: TRBV5-4
J: TRBJ1-1
size: .
D: TRBD1

CDR3: CASSPGQGSEQFF
DNA: TGTGCCAGCTCACCCGGGCAGGGAAGTGAGCAGTTCTTC
V: TRBV18
J: TRBJ2-1
size: once
D: .

CDR3: CATSDVQTQYF
DNA: TGTGCCACCAGTGATGTCCAAACGCAGTATTTT
V: TRBV24-1
J: TRBJ2-3
size: .
D: .

CDR3: CASSLGVGSTIDTQYF
DNA: TGCGCCAGCAGCTTGGGGGTAGGTTCGACAATCGATACGCAGTATTTT
V: TRBV5-1
J: TRBJ2-3
size: .
D: .

CDR3: CASSSPTGTGGTNEKLFF
DNA: TGTGCCAGCAGCTCGCCTACAGGGACAGGGGGCACTAATGAAAAACTGTTTTTT
V: TRBV7-9
J: TRBJ1-4
size: once
D: TRBD1

CDR3: CASSFRDSTTNEKLFF
DNA: TGTGCCAGCAGTTTCCGGGACAGCACAACTAATGAAAAACTGTTTTTT
V: TRBV28
J: TRBJ1-4
size: .
D: TRBD1

CDR3: CASSLGTSGSLDEQFF
DNA: TGTGCCAGCAGCTTAGGGACTAGCGGGAGTCTCGATGAGCAGTTCTTC
V: TRBV7-2
J: TRBJ2-1
size: once
D: TRBD2

CDR3: CAISGGTANSPLHF
DNA: TGTGCCATCAGTGGCGGGACAGCTAATTCACCCCTCCACTTT
V: TRBV10-3
J: TRBJ1-6
size: .
D: TRBD1

CDR3: CASRSEYNEQFF
DNA: TGCGCCAGCAGGAGCGAATACAATGAGCAGTTCTTC
V: TRBV5-1
J: TRBJ2-1
size: .
D: .

CDR3: CASSHLASGANVLTF
DNA: TGTGCCAGCAGCCATTTAGCCTCTGGGGCCAACGTCCTGACTTTC
V: TRBV14
J: TRBJ2-6
size: .
D: .

CDR3: CASSQRLAGINNEQFF
DNA: TGCGCCAGCAGCCAACGACTAGCGGGAATAAACAATGAGCAGTTCTTC
V: TRBV4-1
J: TRBJ2-1
size: .
D: TRBD2

CDR3: CASSPRQGTDGYTF
DNA: TGTGCCAGCAGCCCCCGACAGGGTACGGATGGCTACACCTTC
V: TRBV7-8
J: TRBJ1-2
size: .
D: TRBD1

CDR3: CASSHRAPSGELFF
DNA: TGTGCCAGCAGCCACAGGGCCCCTTCCGGGGAGCTGTTTTTT
V: TRBV6-5
J: TRBJ2-2
size: .
D: .

CDR3: CASSRTGLGNEQFF
DNA: TGTGCCAGCAGCAGAACAGGGTTGGGCAATGAGCAGTTCTTC
V: TRBV7-9
J: TRBJ2-1
size: .
D: .

CDR3: CASSLNLVGAFF
DNA: TGTGCCAGCAGTTTAAACTTGGTCGGAGCTTTCTTT
V: TRBV12-3/TRBV12-4
J: TRBJ1-1
size: .
D: .

CDR3: CASSLAGGNQPQHF
DNA: TGTGCCAGCAGCTTAGCGGGAGGGAATCAGCCCCAGCATTTT
V: TRBV7-9
J: TRBJ1-5
size: .
D: .

CDR3: CASSEGVSLWRETQYF
DNA: TGCGCCAGCAGTGAGGGGGTCAGCCTATGGAGGGAGACCCAGTACTTC
V: TRBV10-2
J: TRBJ2-5
size: .
D: .

CDR3: CASSAPGVAKNIQYF
DNA: TGTGCCAGCAGTGCTCCGGGAGTAGCCAAAAACATTCAGTACTTC
V: TRBV5-4
J: TRBJ2-4
size: .
D: .

CDR3: CASSEGDRGGETQYF
DNA: TGTGCCAGCAGTGAAGGGGACAGGGGCGGGGAGACCCAGTACTTC
V: TRBV2
J: TRBJ2-5
size: .
D: TRBD1

CDR3: CASSYRRGRQETQYF
DNA: TGTGCCAGTAGTTACCGCCGAGGGCGCCAAGAGACCCAGTACTTC
V: TRBV19
J: TRBJ2-5
size: .
D: .

CDR3: CASSVGTAANYGYTF
DNA: TGTGCCAGCAGCGTAGGGACAGCAGCTAACTATGGCTACACCTTC
V: TRBV9
J: TRBJ1-2
size: .
D: .

CDR3: CASKLGVTTNEKLFF
DNA: TGTGCCAGCAAATTAGGGGTCACAACTAATGAAAAACTGTTTTTT
V: TRBV27
J: TRBJ1-4
size: .
D: .

CDR3: CASSHQGYDSGNTIYF
DNA: TGCGCCAGCAGCCATCAGGGTTACGACTCTGGAAACACCATATATTTT
V: TRBV4-3
J: TRBJ1-3
size: .
D: .

CDR3: CASSIKNIQYF
DNA: TGTGCCAGTAGCATTAAAAACATTCAGTACTTC
V: TRBV19
J: TRBJ2-4
size: .
D: .

CDR3: CASSFNTGRGAQYF
DNA: TGTGCCAGCAGCTTTAATACGGGGAGAGGAGCGCAGTATTTT
V: TRBV5-6
J: TRBJ2-3
size: .
D: .